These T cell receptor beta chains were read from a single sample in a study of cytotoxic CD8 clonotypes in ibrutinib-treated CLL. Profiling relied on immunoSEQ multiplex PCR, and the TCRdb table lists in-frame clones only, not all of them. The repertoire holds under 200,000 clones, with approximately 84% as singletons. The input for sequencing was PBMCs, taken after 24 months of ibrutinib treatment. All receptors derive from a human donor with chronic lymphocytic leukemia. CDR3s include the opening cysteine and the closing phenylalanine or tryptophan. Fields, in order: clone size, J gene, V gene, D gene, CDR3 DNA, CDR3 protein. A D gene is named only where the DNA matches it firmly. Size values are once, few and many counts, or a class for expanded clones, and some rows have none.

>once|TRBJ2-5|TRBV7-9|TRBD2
TGTGCCAGCAGCTCTAGCGGGGTTGGGACCCAGTACTTC
CASSSSGVGTQYF
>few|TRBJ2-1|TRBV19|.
TGTGCCAGTACCCCAGTCGGCTACAATGAGCAGTTCTTC
CASTPVGYNEQFF
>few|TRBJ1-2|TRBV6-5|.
TGTGCCAGCGGTCTTCAGAGTAGCTATGGCTACACCTTC
CASGLQSSYGYTF
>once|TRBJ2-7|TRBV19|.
TGTGCCAGTAGTATGAGTCGGACAGTCACCTACGAGCAGTACTTC
CASSMSRTVTYEQYF
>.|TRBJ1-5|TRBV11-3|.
TGTGCCAGCAGCTTAGCGGGCAATCAGCCCCAGCATTTT
CASSLAGNQPQHF
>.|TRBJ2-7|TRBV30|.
TGTGCCTGGAGTTTGGGGATCCGAGAGCAGTACTTC
CAWSLGIREQYF
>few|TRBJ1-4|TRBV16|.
TGTGCCAGCAGCCAATCATTTCTATCGGTACGGCGCAGGGGTCCGAATGAAAAACTGTTTTTT
CASSQSFLSVRRRGPNEKLFF
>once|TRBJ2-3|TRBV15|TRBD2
TGTGCCACCAGCAGAGAGCGGGGGGCGCCTGGCACAGATACGCAGTATTTT
CATSRERGAPGTDTQYF
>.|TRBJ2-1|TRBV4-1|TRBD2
TGCGCCAGCAGCCACCACCGGACTAGCGGGAGAGGGATCATCGAGCAGTTCTTC
CASSHHRTSGRGIIEQFF
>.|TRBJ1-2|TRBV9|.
TGTGCCAGCAGCGTAATGCTCACAGGGCGGATTGGCTACACCTTC
CASSVMLTGRIGYTF
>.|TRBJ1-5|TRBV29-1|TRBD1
TGCAGCATAGGGACAGGGCTGAGTCAGCCCCAGCATTTT
CSIGTGLSQPQHF
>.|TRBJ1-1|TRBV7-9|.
TGTGCCAGCAGCTTAGCTGGGCCTGAAGCTTTCTTT
CASSLAGPEAFF
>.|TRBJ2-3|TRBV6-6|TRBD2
TGTGCCAGCAGTGATAGCGGGAGGGACACAGATACGCAGTATTTT
CASSDSGRDTDTQYF
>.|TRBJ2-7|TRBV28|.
TGTGCCAGCACCGAACCACAGGGAATCGGCTACGAGCAGTACTTC
CASTEPQGIGYEQYF
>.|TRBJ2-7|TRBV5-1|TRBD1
TGCGCCAGCAGTTATGGGACAGGCCAGACCTACGAGCAGTACTTC
CASSYGTGQTYEQYF
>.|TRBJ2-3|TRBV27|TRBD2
TGTGCCAGCAGTTTCGGGGGGTATGGCACAGATACGCAGTATTTT
CASSFGGYGTDTQYF
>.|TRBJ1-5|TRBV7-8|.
TGTGCCAGCAGAGCAGAAGGGGGATGGTATCAGCCCCAGCATTTT
CASRAEGGWYQPQHF
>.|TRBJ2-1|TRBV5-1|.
TGCGCCAGCAGGGCAGGGAGTTCCTACAATGAGCAGTTCTTC
CASRAGSSYNEQFF
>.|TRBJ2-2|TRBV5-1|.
TGCGCCAGCAGCACCGGACAGGGAGGGACCGGGGAGCTGTTTTTT
CASSTGQGGTGELFF
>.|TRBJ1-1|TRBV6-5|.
TGTGCCAGCATGGGAGGGTTGAACACTGAAGCTTTCTTT
CASMGGLNTEAFF
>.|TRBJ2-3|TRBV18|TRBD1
TGTGCCAGCTCACCGGGGCGACAGGGAGCAGATACGCAGTATTTT
CASSPGRQGADTQYF
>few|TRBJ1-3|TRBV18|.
TGTGCCAGCTCAGAAAACAGAAACACCATATATTTT
CASSENRNTIYF
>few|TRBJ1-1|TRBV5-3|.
TGTGCCAGCAGCTTGGGTGGCATGAACACTGAAGCTTTCTTT
CASSLGGMNTEAFF
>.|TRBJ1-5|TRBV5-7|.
TGTGCCAGCAGCCCCCGAGACGCGACAGCAACAATCATTGACCAGCATTTT
CASSPRDATATIIDQHF
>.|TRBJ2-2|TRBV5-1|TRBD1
TGCGCCAGCAGCCAACAGGGGGCTGGGAACACCGGGGAGCTGTTTTTT
CASSQQGAGNTGELFF
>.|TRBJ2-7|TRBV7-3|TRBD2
TGTGCCAGCAGCCCCTCGGGAGGGACCTACGAGCAGTACTTC
CASSPSGGTYEQYF
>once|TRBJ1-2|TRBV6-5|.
TGTGCCAGCAGTCGAGCGCGGCAGTCTAACTATGGCTACACCTTC
CASSRARQSNYGYTF
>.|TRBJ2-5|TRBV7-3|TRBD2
TGTGCCAGCAGCCTGGGCCGGACTAGCGTATTCTGGGAGACCCAGTACTTC
CASSLGRTSVFWETQYF
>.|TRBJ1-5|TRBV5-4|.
TGTGCCAGCAGCCTACAGGGCAGCAATCAGCCCCAGCATTTT
CASSLQGSNQPQHF
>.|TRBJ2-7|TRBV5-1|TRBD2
TGCGCCAGCAGCTTGGCAAAGACTAGCGGGCCCTCCTACGAGCAGTACTTC
CASSLAKTSGPSYEQYF
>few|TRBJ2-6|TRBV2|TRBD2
TGTGCCAGCAGGGGGGGGACGGTACTCTCTGGGGCCAACGTCCTGACTTTC
CASRGGTVLSGANVLTF
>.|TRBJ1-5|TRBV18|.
TGTGCCAGCTCACCAGGAGAGGGGCCTTCGCAGCCCCAGCATTTT
CASSPGEGPSQPQHF
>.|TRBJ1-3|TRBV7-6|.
TGTGCCAGCAGTTTGCATTCAGCAGGCCGCTCTGGAAACACCATATATTTT
CASSLHSAGRSGNTIYF
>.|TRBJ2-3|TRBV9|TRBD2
TGTGCCAGCAGCGTAGGTGTTCTAGCGGGGGAACTCAGCACAGATACGCAGTATTTT
CASSVGVLAGELSTDTQYF
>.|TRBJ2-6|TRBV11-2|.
TGTGCCAGCAGCCCTGGAGGTTTGATCGGGGCCAACGTCCTGACTTTC
CASSPGGLIGANVLTF
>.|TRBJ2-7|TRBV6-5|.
TGTGCCAGCAGAAATGGAGCGACTAGATCTTACGAGCAGTACTTC
CASRNGATRSYEQYF
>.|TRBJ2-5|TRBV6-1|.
TGTGCCAGCAGACAGACTTCTCCTGGGGAGACCCAGTACTTC
CASRQTSPGETQYF
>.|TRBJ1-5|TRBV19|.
TGTGCCAGTAGTATTGTGGGGTATAGCAATCAGCCCCAGCATTTT
CASSIVGYSNQPQHF
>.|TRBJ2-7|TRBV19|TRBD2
TGTGCCAGTAGTACGGCCCAAGGACTAGCGGGAGCGGAGCAGTACTTC
CASSTAQGLAGAEQYF
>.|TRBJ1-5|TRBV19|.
TGTGCCAGTAGTATAATCGGCCAGGGAAGCAATCAGCCCCAGCATTTT
CASSIIGQGSNQPQHF
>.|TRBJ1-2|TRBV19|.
TGTGCCAGTATGGGAGGGACACCCCCTTTGGCCTATGGCTACACCTTC
CASMGGTPPLAYGYTF
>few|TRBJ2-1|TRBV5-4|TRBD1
TGTGCCAGCAGCTTGGCAGGGGGCGGAGGAGGCAATGAGCAGTTCTTC
CASSLAGGGGGNEQFF
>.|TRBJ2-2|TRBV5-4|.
TGTGCCAGCAGCTTGGCCTATTGGGACGGGGAGCTGTTTTTT
CASSLAYWDGELFF
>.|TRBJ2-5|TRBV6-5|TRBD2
TGTGCCAGCAGCCCCGGGACTAGCGGCCAAGAGACCCAGTACTTC
CASSPGTSGQETQYF
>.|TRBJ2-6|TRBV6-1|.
TGTGCCAGCAGTGAAGCCGGGCACTCTGGGGCCAACGTCCTGACTTTC
CASSEAGHSGANVLTF
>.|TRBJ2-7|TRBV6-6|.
TGTGCCAGCAGTTACGGTTCTCAGGTGAGCGAGCAGTACTTC
CASSYGSQVSEQYF
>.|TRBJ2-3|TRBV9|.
TGTGCCAGCAGCGTAGGGGGAGGTTCCCTTGGGCAGTATTTT
CASSVGGGSLGQYF
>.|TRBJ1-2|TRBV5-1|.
TGCGCCAGCAGCTTGGGGGCAGGGGCGCGATCTAACTATGGCTACACCTTC
CASSLGAGARSNYGYTF
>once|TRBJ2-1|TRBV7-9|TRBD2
TGTGCCAGCAGCTTTTGGGCTAGCGGCTCCTACAATGAGCAGTTCTTC
CASSFWASGSYNEQFF
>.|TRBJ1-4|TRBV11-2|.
TGTGCCAGCAGCTCAAGACAGGCCCCGGATGAAAAACTGTTTTTT
CASSSRQAPDEKLFF
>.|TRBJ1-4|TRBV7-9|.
TGTGCCAGCAGCGGCGCAGCCCTCGTAGTGTTTTTT
CASSGAALVVFF
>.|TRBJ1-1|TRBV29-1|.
TGCAGCGTTGAAGATCTGGTGAACACTGAAGCTTTCTTT
CSVEDLVNTEAFF
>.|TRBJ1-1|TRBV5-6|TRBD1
TGTGCCAGCAGCTCGGACAGGGGAGGGCGAATAGTGAACACTGAAGCTTTCTTT
CASSSDRGGRIVNTEAFF